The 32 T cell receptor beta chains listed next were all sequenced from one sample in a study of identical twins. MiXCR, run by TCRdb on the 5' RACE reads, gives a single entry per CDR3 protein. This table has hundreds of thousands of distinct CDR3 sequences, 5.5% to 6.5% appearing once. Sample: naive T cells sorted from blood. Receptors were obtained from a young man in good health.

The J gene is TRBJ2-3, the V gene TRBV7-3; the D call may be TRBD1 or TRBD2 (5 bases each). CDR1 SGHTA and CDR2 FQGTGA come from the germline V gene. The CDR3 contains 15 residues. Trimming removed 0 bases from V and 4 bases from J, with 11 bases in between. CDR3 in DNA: TGTGCCAGCAGCTTAACCGAACGGGGCGCAGATACGCAGTATTTT. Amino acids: CASSLTERGADTQYF.

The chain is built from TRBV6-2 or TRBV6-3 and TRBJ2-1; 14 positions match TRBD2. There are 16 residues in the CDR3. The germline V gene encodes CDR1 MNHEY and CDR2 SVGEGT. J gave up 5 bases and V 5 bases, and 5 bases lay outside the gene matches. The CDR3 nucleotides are TGTGCCAGCAGTCCCTTGGGACTAGCGGGAGACAATGAGCAGTTCTTC. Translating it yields CASSPLGLAGDNEQFF.

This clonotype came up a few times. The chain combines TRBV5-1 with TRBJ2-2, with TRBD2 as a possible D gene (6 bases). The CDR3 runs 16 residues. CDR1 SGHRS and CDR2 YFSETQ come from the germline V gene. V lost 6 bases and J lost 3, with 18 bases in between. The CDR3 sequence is CASMRGSGGDTGELFF. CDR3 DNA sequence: TGCGCCAGCATGAGAGGTAGCGGCGGGGACACCGGGGAGCTGTTTTTT.

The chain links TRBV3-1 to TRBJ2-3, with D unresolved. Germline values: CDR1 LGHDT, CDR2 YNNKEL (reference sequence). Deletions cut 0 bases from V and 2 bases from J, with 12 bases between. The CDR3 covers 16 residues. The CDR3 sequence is CASSQDQGSPTDTQYF. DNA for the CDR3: TGTGCCAGCAGCCAAGATCAAGGCAGCCCCACAGATACGCAGTATTTT.

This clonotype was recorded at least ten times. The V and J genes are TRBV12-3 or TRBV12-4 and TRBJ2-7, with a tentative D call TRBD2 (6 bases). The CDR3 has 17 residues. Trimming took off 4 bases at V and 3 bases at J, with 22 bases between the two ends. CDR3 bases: TGTGCCAGCAGTTACACGTACCGGGACTCACATAACTACGAGCAGTACGTC. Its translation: CASSYTYRDSHNYEQYV.

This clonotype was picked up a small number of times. The CDR3: CASSQGKGGTGRLVDSPLHF. The CDR3 DNA reads as TGTGCCAGCAGCCAAGGAAAGGGGGGGACAGGGAGACTTGTGGATTCACCCCTCCACTTT. The chain joins TRBV4-2 to TRBJ1-6, with 9 nucleotides matching TRBD1. With V trimmed by 1 base and J by 8 bases, 18 bases remained unmatched. The length of the CDR3 is 20 residues. Germline V CDR1 and CDR2: LGHNA, YNFKEQ.

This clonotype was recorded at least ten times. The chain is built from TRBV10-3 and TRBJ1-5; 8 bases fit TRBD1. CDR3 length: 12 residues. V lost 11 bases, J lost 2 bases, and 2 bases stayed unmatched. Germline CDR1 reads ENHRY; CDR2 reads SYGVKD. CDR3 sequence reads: CAVGQGNQPQHF. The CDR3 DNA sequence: TGTGCCGTGGGACAGGGCAATCAGCCCCAGCATTTT.

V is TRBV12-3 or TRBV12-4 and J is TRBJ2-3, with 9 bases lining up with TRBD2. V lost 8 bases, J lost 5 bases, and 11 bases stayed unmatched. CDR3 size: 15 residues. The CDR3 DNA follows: TGTGCCAGCGTGACACGGCGGGAGGGCGGAGATACGCAGTATTTT. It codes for CASVTRREGGDTQYF.

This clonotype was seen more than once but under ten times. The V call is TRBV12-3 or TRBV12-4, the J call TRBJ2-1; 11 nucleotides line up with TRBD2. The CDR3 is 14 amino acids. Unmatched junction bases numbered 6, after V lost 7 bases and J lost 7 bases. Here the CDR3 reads CASTHSSGRNEQFF. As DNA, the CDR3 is TGTGCCAGCACCCACTCTAGCGGGAGGAATGAGCAGTTCTTC.

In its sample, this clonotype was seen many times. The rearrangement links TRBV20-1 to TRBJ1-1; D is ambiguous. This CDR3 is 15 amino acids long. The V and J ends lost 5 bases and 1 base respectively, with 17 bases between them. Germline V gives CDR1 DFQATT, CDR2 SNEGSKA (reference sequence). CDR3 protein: CSALNYGPGNTEAFF. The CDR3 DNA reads TGCAGTGCTCTAAACTATGGCCCGGGGAACACTGAAGCTTTCTTT.

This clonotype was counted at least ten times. The DNA for the CDR3 is TGTGCCAGCAGTGTGTCATTGCTCCAGCCCCAGCATTTT. Translating it yields CASSVSLLQPQHF. V usage is TRBV27 and J usage is TRBJ1-5; D remains ambiguous. V dropped 5 bases and J dropped 7 bases, with 12 bases sitting between them. Per germline, CDR1 MNHEY and CDR2 SMNVEV (reference sequence). The CDR3 runs 13 residues.

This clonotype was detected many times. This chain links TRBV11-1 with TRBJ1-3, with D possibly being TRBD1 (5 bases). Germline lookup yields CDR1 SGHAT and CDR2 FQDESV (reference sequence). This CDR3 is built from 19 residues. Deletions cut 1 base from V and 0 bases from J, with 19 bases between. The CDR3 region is CASSLEGPGRLSSGNTIYF. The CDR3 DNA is TGTGCCAGCAGCTTAGAGGGACCGGGACGCTTGAGCTCTGGAAACACCATATATTTT. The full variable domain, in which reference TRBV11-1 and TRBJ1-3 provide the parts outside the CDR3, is EAEVAQSPRYKITEKSQAVAFWCDPISGHATLYWYRQILGQGPELLVQFQDESVVDDSQLPKDRFSAERLKGVDSTLKIQPAELGDSAMYLCASSLEGPGRLSSGNTIYFGEGSWLTVV.

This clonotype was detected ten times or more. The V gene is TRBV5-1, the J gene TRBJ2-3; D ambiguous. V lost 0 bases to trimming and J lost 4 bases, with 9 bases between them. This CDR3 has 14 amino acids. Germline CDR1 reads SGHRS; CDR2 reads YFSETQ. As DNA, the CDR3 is TGCGCCAGCAGCTTGGCGTCGGAAGCAGATACGCAGTATTTT. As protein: CASSLASEADTQYF.

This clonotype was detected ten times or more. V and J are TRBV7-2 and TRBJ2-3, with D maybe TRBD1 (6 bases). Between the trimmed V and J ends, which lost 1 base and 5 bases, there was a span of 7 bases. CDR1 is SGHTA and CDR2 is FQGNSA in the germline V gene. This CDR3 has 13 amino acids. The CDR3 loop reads CASSLDREDTQYF. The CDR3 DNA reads TGTGCCAGCAGCTTAGACAGGGAAGATACGCAGTATTTT.

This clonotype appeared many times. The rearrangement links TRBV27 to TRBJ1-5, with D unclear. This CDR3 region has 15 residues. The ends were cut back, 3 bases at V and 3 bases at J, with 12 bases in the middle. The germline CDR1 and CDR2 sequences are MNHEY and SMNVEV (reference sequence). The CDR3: CASSFGPRINQPQHF. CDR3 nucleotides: TGTGCCAGCAGTTTTGGCCCGAGGATCAATCAGCCCCAGCATTTT.

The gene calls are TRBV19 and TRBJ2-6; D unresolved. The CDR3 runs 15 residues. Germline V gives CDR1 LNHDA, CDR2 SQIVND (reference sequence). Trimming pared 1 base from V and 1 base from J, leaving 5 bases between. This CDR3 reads CASSIGASGANVLTF. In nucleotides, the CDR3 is TGTGCCAGTAGTATAGGGGCTTCTGGGGCCAACGTCCTGACTTTC. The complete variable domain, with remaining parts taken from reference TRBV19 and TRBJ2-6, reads DGGITQSPKYLFRKEGQNVTLSCEQNLNHDAMYWYRQDPGQGLRLIYYSQIVNDFQKGDIAEGYSVSREKKESFPLTVTSAQKNPTAFYLCASSIGASGANVLTFGAGSRLTVL.

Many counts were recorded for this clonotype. DNA of the CDR3: TGTGCCAGCAGCTCCTTACTCTCCTACAATGAGCAGTTCTTC. It is translated as CASSSLLSYNEQFF. The V call is TRBV7-2, the J call TRBJ2-1; no clear D gene. CDR3 length equals 14 residues. Trimming pared 4 bases from V and 0 bases from J, leaving 7 bases between. The germline V gene has CDR1 SGHTA and CDR2 FQGNSA. The complete variable domain, with remaining parts taken from reference TRBV7-2 and TRBJ2-1, reads GAGVSQSPSNKVTEKGKDVELRCDPISGHTALYWYRQSLGQGLEFLIYFQGNSAPDKSGLPSDRFSAERTGGSVSTLTIQRTQQEDSAVYLCASSSLLSYNEQFFGPGTRLTVL.

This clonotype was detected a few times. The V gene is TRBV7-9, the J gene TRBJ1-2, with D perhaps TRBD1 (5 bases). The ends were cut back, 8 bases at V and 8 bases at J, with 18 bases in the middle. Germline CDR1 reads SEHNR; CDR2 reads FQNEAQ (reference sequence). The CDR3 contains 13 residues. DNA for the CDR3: TGTGCCAGCCTCTCGCCCGGGGCCCTCGGCTACACCTTC. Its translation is CASLSPGALGYTF.

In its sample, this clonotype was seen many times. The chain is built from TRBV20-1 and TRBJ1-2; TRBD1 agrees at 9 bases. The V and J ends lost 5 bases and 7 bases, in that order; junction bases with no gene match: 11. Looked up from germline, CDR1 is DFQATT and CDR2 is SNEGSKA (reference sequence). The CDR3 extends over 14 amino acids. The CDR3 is CSALIGQGLGGYTF. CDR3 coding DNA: TGCAGTGCTTTAATTGGACAGGGGCTGGGTGGCTACACCTTC.

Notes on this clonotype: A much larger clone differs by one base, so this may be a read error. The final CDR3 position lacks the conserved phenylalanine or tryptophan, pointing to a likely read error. The DNA for the CDR3 is TGTGCCAGCAGTTCTAGCGGGAGGGCTGCCAATGAGCAGTTCTAC. This encodes CASSSSGRAANEQFY. The rearrangement links TRBV27 to TRBJ2-1; 12 bases align to TRBD2. Looked up from germline, CDR1 is MNHEY and CDR2 is SMNVEV (reference sequence). This CDR3 region has 15 residues. V lost 4 bases and J lost 6; bases outside the gene matches: 4.

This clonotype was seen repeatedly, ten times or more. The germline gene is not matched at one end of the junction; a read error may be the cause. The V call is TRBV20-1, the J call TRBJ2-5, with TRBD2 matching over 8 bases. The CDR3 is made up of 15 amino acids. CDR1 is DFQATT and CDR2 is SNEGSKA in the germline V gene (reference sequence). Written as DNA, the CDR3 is TGCGGTGCTAGTGATCTGGGGCGGGAGGTTCTGACCCAGTACTTC. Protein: CGASDLGREVLTQYF.

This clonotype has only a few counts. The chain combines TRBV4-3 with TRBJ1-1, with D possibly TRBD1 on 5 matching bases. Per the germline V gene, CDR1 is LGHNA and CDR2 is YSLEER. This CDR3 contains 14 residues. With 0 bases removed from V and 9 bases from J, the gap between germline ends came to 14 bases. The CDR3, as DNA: TGCGCCAGCAGCCAAGATCCGTTGGAGGGGAAAGCTTTCTTT. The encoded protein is CASSQDPLEGKAFF.

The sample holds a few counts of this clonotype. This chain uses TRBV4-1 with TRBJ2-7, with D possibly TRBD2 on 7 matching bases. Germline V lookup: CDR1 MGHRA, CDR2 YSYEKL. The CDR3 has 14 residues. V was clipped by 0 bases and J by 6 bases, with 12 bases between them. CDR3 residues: CASSQDPAGAEQYV. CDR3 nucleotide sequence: TGCGCCAGCAGCCAAGATCCCGCGGGGGCCGAGCAGTACGTC.

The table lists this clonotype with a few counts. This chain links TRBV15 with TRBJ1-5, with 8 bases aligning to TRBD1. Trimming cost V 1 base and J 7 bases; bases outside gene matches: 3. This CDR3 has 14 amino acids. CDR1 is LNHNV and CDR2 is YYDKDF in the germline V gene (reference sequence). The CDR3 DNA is TGTGCCACCAGCAGAGCCGACAGGGGACAGCCCCAGCATTTT. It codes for CATSRADRGQPQHF. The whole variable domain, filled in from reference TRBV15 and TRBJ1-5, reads DAMVIQNPRYQVTQFGKPVTLSCSQTLNHNVMYWYQQKSSQAPKLLFHYYDKDFNNEADTPDNFQSRRPNTSFCFLDIRSPGLGDTAMYLCATSRADRGQPQHFGDGTRLSIL.

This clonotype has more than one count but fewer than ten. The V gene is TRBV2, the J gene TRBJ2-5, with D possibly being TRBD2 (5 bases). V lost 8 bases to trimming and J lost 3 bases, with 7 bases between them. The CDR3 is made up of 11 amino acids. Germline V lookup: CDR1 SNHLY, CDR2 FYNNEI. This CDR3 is CASEGKETQYF. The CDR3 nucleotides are TGTGCCAGCGAGGGTAAAGAGACCCAGTACTTC. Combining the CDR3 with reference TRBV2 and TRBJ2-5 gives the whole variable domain EPEVTQTPSHQVTQMGQEVILRCVPISNHLYFYWYRQILGQKVEFLVSFYNNEISEKSEIFDDQFSVERPDGSNFTLKIRSTKLEDSAMYFCASEGKETQYFGPGTRLLVL.

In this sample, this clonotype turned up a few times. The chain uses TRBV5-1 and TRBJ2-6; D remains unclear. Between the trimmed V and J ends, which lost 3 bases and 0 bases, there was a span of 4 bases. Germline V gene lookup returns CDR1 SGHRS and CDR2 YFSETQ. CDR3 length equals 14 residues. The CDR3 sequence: CASSWTSGANVLTF. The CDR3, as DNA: TGCGCCAGCAGCTGGACCTCTGGGGCCAACGTCCTGACTTTC.

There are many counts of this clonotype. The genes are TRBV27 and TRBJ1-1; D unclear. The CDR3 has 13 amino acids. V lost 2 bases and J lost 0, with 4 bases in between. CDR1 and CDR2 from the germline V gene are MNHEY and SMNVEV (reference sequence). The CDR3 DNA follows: TGTGCCAGCAGTTTACGGATGAACACTGAAGCTTTCTTT. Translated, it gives CASSLRMNTEAFF.

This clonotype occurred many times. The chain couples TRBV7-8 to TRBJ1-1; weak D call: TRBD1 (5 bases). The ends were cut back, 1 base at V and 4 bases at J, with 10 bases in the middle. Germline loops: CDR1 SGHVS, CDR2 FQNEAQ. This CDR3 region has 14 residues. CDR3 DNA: TGTGCCAGCAGCTTAGTCAGGGTGCCCACTGAAGCTTTCTTT. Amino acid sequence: CASSLVRVPTEAFF.

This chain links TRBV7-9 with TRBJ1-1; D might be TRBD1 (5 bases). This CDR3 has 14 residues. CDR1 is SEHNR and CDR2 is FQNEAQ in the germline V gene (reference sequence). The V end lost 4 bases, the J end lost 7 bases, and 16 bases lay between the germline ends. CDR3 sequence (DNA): TGTGCCAGCAGCTCTCCCTCCCCCAGGGTTGAAGCTTTCTTT. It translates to CASSSPSPRVEAFF. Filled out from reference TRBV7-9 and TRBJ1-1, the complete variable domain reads DTGVSQNPRHKITKRGQNVTFRCDPISEHNRLYWYRQTLGQGPEFLTYFQNEAQLEKSRLLSDRFSAERPKGSFSTLEIQRTEQGDSAMYLCASSSPSPRVEAFFGQGTRLTVV.

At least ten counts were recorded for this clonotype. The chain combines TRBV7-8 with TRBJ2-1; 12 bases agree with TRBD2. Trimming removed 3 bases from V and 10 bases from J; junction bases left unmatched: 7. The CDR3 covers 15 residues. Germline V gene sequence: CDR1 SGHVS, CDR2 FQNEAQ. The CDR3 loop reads CASSFGLAGKEEQFF. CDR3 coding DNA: TGTGCCAGCAGCTTCGGACTAGCGGGGAAAGAAGAGCAGTTCTTC.

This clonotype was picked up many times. The CDR3 coding sequence is TGTGCCAGCACCACCCCCCTGGACGGGGTGGCTTTCTTT. Translating gives CASTTPLDGVAFF. The chain combines TRBV7-9 with TRBJ1-1; D not resolved. Per germline, CDR1 SEHNR and CDR2 FQNEAQ (reference sequence). The length of the CDR3 is 13 residues. Trimming removed 7 bases from V and 11 bases from J, with 20 bases in between.

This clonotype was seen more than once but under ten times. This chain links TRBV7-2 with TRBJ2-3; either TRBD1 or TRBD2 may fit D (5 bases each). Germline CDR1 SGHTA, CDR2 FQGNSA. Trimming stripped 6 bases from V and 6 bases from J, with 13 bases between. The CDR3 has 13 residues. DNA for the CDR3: TGTGCCAGCAGTACGGGACCCATGGATACGCAGTATTTT. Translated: CASSTGPMDTQYF.